The 9 T cell receptor beta chains presented below share a single source sample, sequenced in a study of CD8+ T cells in alopecia areata. Treatment denoted: oral pan-JAK inhibitor, 5-10 mg twice daily. The authors extracted RNA and reverse transcribed it into cDNA as the sequencing template. Sequenced by immunoSEQ multiplex PCR; TCRdb stores in-frame clones only, minus some. The sample records over 100,000 clones, about 50% being singletons. This material consisted of CD4+ T cells sorted from blood, taken at week 4, from a patient treated with tofacitinib. All receptors derive from a human donor with alopecia areata.

This clone was counted a few times. J is TRBJ2-7 and V is TRBV30, with TRBD1 identical over 11 bases. From germline, CDR1 is GTSNPN and CDR2 SVGIG (reference sequence). V was clipped by 7 bases and J by 0 bases; unmatched bases: 2. This CDR3 has 13 amino acids. The CDR3 is CASGTGGSYEQYF. CDR3 nucleotides: TGTGCCTCGGGGACAGGGGGCTCCTACGAGCAGTACTTC.

The chain joins TRBV7-9 to TRBJ1-6; 7 bases are shared with TRBD1. The germline CDR1 and CDR2 sequences are SEHNR and FQNEAQ (reference sequence). V trimming: 4 bases; J trimming: 7 bases; junction bases outside the gene matches: 7. This CDR3 comprises 15 residues. For the CDR3, the DNA is TGTGCCAGCAGCTCCGGGACAGTGGAGAATTCACCCCTCCACTTT. Residues: CASSSGTVENSPLHF.

The chain couples TRBV30 to TRBJ1-2; D possibly corresponds to TRBD1 (5 bases). CDR3 length: 13 amino acids. The V end was cut by 3 bases, the J end by 0 bases, with 8 bases between. CDR1 GTSNPN and CDR2 SVGIG come from the germline V gene (reference sequence). CDR3 residues: CAWSRGTNYGYTF. CDR3 bases: TGTGCCTGGAGCCGGGGCACTAACTATGGCTACACCTTC.

This rearrangement joins TRBV6-5 to TRBJ2-1; possible D gene TRBD1, 6 bases. Germline CDR1 and CDR2: MNHEY and SVGAGI. V was cut by 1 base and J by 10 bases, with 11 bases left in between. The CDR3 is 13 amino acids. The CDR3 bases are TGTGCCAGCAGTTACTATCGGACAGACGAGCAGTTCTTC. It translates to CASSYYRTDEQFF.

A few counts support this clone. The rearrangement joins TRBV6-5 to TRBJ1-3; TRBD1 matches at 8 bases. Germline V CDR1 and CDR2: MNHEY, SVGAGI. V lost 5 bases and J lost 0; bases outside the gene matches: 0. This CDR3 has 14 residues. In DNA form, the CDR3 reads TGTGCCAGCAGTGGGACAGGCTCTGGAAACACCATATATTTT. The encoded protein is CASSGTGSGNTIYF.

The chain has TRBV30 and TRBJ2-3; no clear D gene. Germline CDR1 reads GTSNPN; CDR2 reads SVGIG (reference sequence). Trimming took off 2 bases at V and 12 bases at J, with 12 bases between the two ends. The CDR3 has 11 residues. DNA for the CDR3: TGTGCCTGGAGTCCCCGACACCGTCAGTATTTT. Its translation: CAWSPRHRQYF.

This clone was found a few times. V and J are TRBV7-6 and TRBJ2-1; 14 positions agree with TRBD2. Per germline, CDR1 SGHVS and CDR2 FNYEAQ. V was pared by 5 bases and J by 7 bases, with 4 bases of the junction left unmatched. The CDR3 has 15 residues. The CDR3 here is CASSRGTSGGNEQFF. DNA of the CDR3: TGTGCCAGCAGCCGAGGGACTAGCGGGGGAAATGAGCAGTTCTTC.

This clone was recorded a few times. The chain combines TRBV30 with TRBJ2-3, with 7 bases that match TRBD1. CDR1 is GTSNPN, CDR2 SVGIG, per germline (reference sequence). Trimming took 1 base from V and 9 from J; bases not matched to a gene: 13. The CDR3 is 15 amino acids. This CDR3 reads CAWSGEQGPLDTQYF. CDR3 in DNA: TGTGCCTGGAGTGGTGAACAGGGGCCGCTGGACACGCAGTATTTT.

This clone was seen only once. V is TRBV30 and J is TRBJ2-7, with 7 positions matching TRBD2. Looked up from germline, CDR1 is GTSNPN and CDR2 is SVGIG (reference sequence). This CDR3 is 13 amino acids long. After removal of 4 bases from V and 4 bases from J, the junction contained 7 bases not matched to a gene. CDR3 in DNA: TGTGCCTGGAAGGGCGGGAGAGTGTACGAGCAGTACTTC. Translating gives CAWKGGRVYEQYF.